This T cell receptor (beta chain) appears in the sequencing data of a study of T cells in Graves' hyperthyroidism and ophthalmopathy. Findings and caveats of the study: Within blood appeared most thyroid clonotypes that had expanded above 0.001.

There were TCR beta CDR3 regions amplified from RNA transcripts. Researchers ran a first-round RT-PCR on the TCR CDR3 using the HTBI primer set. TCRdb re-analysed the multiplex PCR reads in MiXCR, keeping a single row per CDR3 protein. The sample lists around 500,000 distinct CDR3 sequences; approximately 15% were seen once. Germline-derived CDR1 and CDR2 are MDHEN and SYDVKM. J was trimmed by 9 bases and V by 1 base; bases with no gene match: 4. CDR3 length: 13 residues. This clonotype was seen a handful of times. The antigen is unknown. The rearrangement joins TRBV28 to TRBJ2-3; 7 nucleotides align to TRBD2. Sequenced: blood. The sequence was collected from a woman aged 40 to 50 with Graves' hyperthyroidism. The CDR3 here is CASSLLTSETQYF. CDR3 DNA sequence: TGTGCCAGCAGTTTATTAACTAGCGAGACGCAGTATTTT.